The entry below describes one T cell receptor beta chain. The data belong to a study of blood T cell repertoires in COVID-19. About the research overall: Material from acute and convalescent COVID-19 was sourced from the United States, Italy and Spain. T cells, B-cell-depleted T cells, or PBMCs supplied cDNA or gDNA.

Clones were sequenced by immunoSEQ multiplex PCR, and TCRdb holds only the in-frame ones, with some missing. Of about 410,000 clones listed, about 88% are singletons. This clonotype originated in a woman in her thirties or forties with COVID-19, enrolled during active disease. Sequencing was done on a sample of peripheral blood.

CDR3 DNA sequence: TGTGCCAGCAGCCAGGACAGGGGGGATAATTCACCCCTCCACTTT. Translating it yields CASSQDRGDNSPLHF. The chain carries TRBV7-9 and TRBJ1-6; 10 nucleotides align to TRBD1. Trimming cost V 5 bases and J 5 bases; bases outside gene matches: 3. Per germline, CDR1 SEHNR and CDR2 FQNEAQ (reference sequence). The CDR3 spans 15 residues.